This T cell receptor beta chain derives from a study of T cell responses to AZD1222 COVID-19 vaccine (dated by TCRdb to the early 2020s). For the study in its entirety: AZD1222 recipients with second doses at about 4 weeks or about 12 weeks were pooled, because spike-specific TCR depth and breadth did not differ between schedules. Trial participants were enrolled by age into subgroups of 18-55, 56-69 and 70-plus years, and roughly 160, 29 and 62 TCR-sequenced participants, respectively, were included in these subgroups. TCR sequencing covered approximately 230 trial participants: 200 to 220 given two doses of AZD1222 and about 26 given two doses of MenACWY control vaccine.

The CDR3 regions of human TCRbeta chains were subjected to immunosequencing. Processing in the source paper ran as follows. TCRs in the repertoires were compared against a reference library of SARS-CoV-2-specific TCRs that had been generated with the MIRA antigen-specificity platform. Breadth meant the fraction of unique TCRs that were SARS-CoV-2-associated, whereas depth meant the fraction of total T cells that were SARS-CoV-2-associated. Using the MIRA data, each spike-specific TCR was assigned both to the spike region to which the TCR was reactive and to a CD4 or CD8 class. Log10-transformed breadth and depth values were compared by one-way ANOVA with Sidak's multiple comparisons tests. The table comes from immuneACCESS by way of TCRdb, which keeps in-frame sequences with V and J called. Part of the clones is missing from these tables; in studies checked, under half for an unresolved V gene and the rest for unknown reasons. The DNA was the basis for D and trimming; V, J and clone size are from that table. A total of approximately 110,000 clones appear in this sample, roughly 84% of them only once. The biggest ten clones account for about 10% of the sample.

General conclusions and limits of the study: Most participants were white British and females outnumbered males, and the authors suggested that clonal diversity may have been underestimated. The vaccine-associated CD4 TCRs covered the entire spike protein, and the dominant responses fell in regions 160-218 and 743-854. Spike-specific TCR breadth and depth rose significantly after two AZD1222 doses compared with day 0 and with MenACWY recipients. Conclusions about previously exposed vaccinees are limited, since just five to seven AZD1222 recipients were seropositive for SARS-CoV-2 at baseline. Reportedly, close to half of the unique spike-specific TCRs recognized epitopes lying outside the regions that are mutated in the B.1.351 and B.1.1.7 variants. Because no day 14 peak-response samples were available, repertoires were characterized only after the peak T cell response. In the small 56-69-year group, the increase in depth fell short of significance, most likely because of low power.

A remark on this clone: Its cognate antigen has yet to be identified. Within one base of it there is no much larger clone, and no base qualities were kept.

From the cysteine through the phenylalanine, the CDR3 covers 15 amino acids. Only the CDR3 DNA stays, 45 bases, in frame from base 1. Based on the germline V gene, the CDR1 and CDR2 sequences are MNHEY and SVGAGI. Ends trimmed: V by 2 bases, J by 9 bases; bases unmatched to a gene: 6. The sample's time point label is to be understood as: baseline before first vaccination. Vaccinee samples came from UK trials COV001 and COV002, including a single-blind randomized controlled phase 2/3 trial of AZD1222 (ChAdOx1 nCoV-19) in healthy adults. Trial participant PBMC samples were collected at day 0 and day 28 after the second dose for TCRbeta chain sequencing.

The source was peripheral blood, collected on day 0 of AZD1222 vaccination. The sequence was collected from an adult in good health. The rearranged segments are TRBV6-5 and TRBJ2-1; TRBD2 agrees with 11 junctional bases. For the CDR3, the sequence is CASSYQTSGMGEQFF. The DNA reads as follows: TGTGCCAGCAGTTACCAGACTAGCGGGATGGGTGAGCAGTTCTTC.